What follows are 10 T cell receptor beta chains derived from one specimen sequenced in a study of human T cells and chemical hapten exposure. TCRdb redid the calling of the RACE reads with MiXCR, one entry per CDR3 protein. Seen here are around 99,000 distinct CDR3 sequences, about a tenth observed once, and the top ten hold 3.1%. The time point here: patch test 2, 6 weeks after DPC sensitization. Treatment given: therapeutic diphenylcyclopropenone sensitization with weekly scalp DPC. Sequencing used whole blood, obtained in connection with sensitization to the hapten diphenylcyclopropenone (DPC). These receptors all stem from a woman aged 40 to 55 with alopecia areata. Some clones in this sample may be carry-over from other donors' samples.

This clonotype showed up many times. The chain links TRBV4-3 to TRBJ2-1; D possibly matches TRBD1 or TRBD2 (6 bases each). Germline V lookup: CDR1 LGHNA, CDR2 YSLEER. The CDR3 has 16 residues. The ends were cut back, 1 base at V and 6 bases at J, with 16 bases in the middle. In DNA form, the CDR3 reads TGCGCCAGCAGCCAAGGTCAGTCGGGGGCGGCCAATGAGCAGTTCTTC. It yields the protein CASSQGQSGAANEQFF.

This clonotype appeared a few times. This chain connects TRBV4-2 to TRBJ2-1, with 11 nucleotides matching TRBD2. The CDR3 is 18 amino acids. V shed 5 bases, J shed 6 bases, and the junction held 15 bases outside the gene matches. Looked up from germline, CDR1 is LGHNA and CDR2 is YNFKEQ. CDR3 sequence (DNA): TGTGCCAGCAGCTTTTCGACACTAGCGGGGGTTAAATCCAATGAGCAGTTCTTC. Its translation is CASSFSTLAGVKSNEQFF.

This clonotype was found a few times. The chain recombines TRBV7-2 with TRBJ1-4, with D possibly matching TRBD1 (5 bases). The CDR3 consists of 15 residues. Trimming shortened V by 2 bases and J by 6 bases, and 13 bases separated the two germline ends. Germline loops: CDR1 SGHTA, CDR2 FQGNSA. CDR3 sequence (DNA): TGTGCCAGCAGCTTAATTGGGGGGACTCATGAAAAACTGTTTTTT. Its translation is CASSLIGGTHEKLFF.

The chain carries TRBV6-2 or TRBV6-3 and TRBJ2-1; TRBD2 agrees at 7 bases. This CDR3 spans 13 amino acids. CDR1 and CDR2 (germline): MNHEY, SVGEGT. V shed 2 bases, J shed 16 bases, and the junction held 11 bases outside the gene matches. The CDR3 here is CASSYNPRGVSFF. The CDR3 DNA reads TGTGCCAGCAGTTACAATCCCCGGGGGGTCTCTTTCTTC.

This clonotype was observed a handful of times. The chain couples TRBV18 to TRBJ2-2; the D gene could be TRBD1 or TRBD2 (5 bases each). This CDR3 spans 17 amino acids. V was pared by 2 bases and J by 0 bases, with 13 bases between. Germline V gives CDR1 KGHSH, CDR2 LQKENI. CDR3 amino acids: CASSPTRGTANTGELFF. The CDR3, as DNA: TGTGCCAGCTCACCAACGCGAGGGACCGCGAACACCGGGGAGCTGTTTTTT.

The CDR3 region is CASRLPWRATYGYTF. CDR3 nucleotide sequence: TGTGCCAGCAGACTCCCGTGGAGGGCGACCTATGGCTACACCTTC. This chain joins TRBV6-2 or TRBV6-3 and TRBJ1-2; D gene unclear. V was cut by 6 bases and J by 4 bases, with 18 bases left in between. There are 15 residues in the CDR3. CDR1 is MNHEY, CDR2 SVGEGT, per germline.

Ten or more counts support this clonotype. The chain is built from TRBV20-1 and TRBJ2-1; no clear D gene. The germline CDR1 and CDR2 sequences are DFQATT and SNEGSKA (reference sequence). Trimming stripped 6 bases from V and 6 bases from J, with 15 bases between. The CDR3 contains 13 residues. The CDR3: CSARFLLSNEQFF. Written as DNA, the CDR3 is TGCAGTGCAAGGTTTCTACTAAGCAATGAGCAGTTCTTC.

This clonotype was recorded a few times. The chain employs TRBV7-2 and TRBJ1-2; the match to TRBD1 covers 8 bases. The CDR3 is made up of 15 amino acids. V dropped 2 bases and J dropped 1; count of bases not matched to a gene: 3. Germline values: CDR1 SGHTA, CDR2 FQGNSA. The CDR3 DNA is TGTGCCAGCAGCTTACGACAGGGGATTAACTATGGCTACACCTTC. Its translation: CASSLRQGINYGYTF.

This chain connects TRBV7-2 to TRBJ2-3, with 8 bases matching TRBD2. CDR1 and CDR2 (germline): SGHTA, FQGNSA. The ends lost 1 base at V and 3 bases at J; junction bases unmatched: 12. This CDR3 is built from 18 residues. Here the CDR3 reads CASSLDGPAGASTDTQYF. The CDR3 nucleotides are TGTGCCAGCAGCTTAGATGGACCAGCGGGGGCGTCGACAGATACGCAGTATTTT.

There are a few counts of this clonotype. V usage is TRBV5-6 and J usage is TRBJ2-2, with D maybe TRBD2 (5 bases). Germline V gene data show CDR1 as SGHDT and CDR2 as YYEEEE. The CDR3 contains 14 residues. The V end was cut by 4 bases, the J end by 8 bases, with 15 bases between. The CDR3 loop reads CASSPGGGSGELFF. Written as DNA, the CDR3 is TGTGCCAGCAGCCCGGGCGGAGGTTCGGGGGAGCTGTTTTTT.